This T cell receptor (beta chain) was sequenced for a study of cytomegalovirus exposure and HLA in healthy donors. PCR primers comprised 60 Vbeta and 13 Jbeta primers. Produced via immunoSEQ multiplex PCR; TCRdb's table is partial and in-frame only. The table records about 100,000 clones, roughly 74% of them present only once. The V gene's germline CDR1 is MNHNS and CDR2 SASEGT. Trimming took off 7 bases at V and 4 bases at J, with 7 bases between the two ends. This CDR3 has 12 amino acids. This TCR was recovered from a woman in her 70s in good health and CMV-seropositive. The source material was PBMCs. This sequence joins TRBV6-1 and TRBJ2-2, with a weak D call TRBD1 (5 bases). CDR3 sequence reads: CASNRGTGELFF. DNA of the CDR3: TGTGCCAGCAATAGGGGCACCGGGGAGCTGTTTTTT.